Shown below are 24 T cell receptor beta chains from a single sample sequenced in a study of long-term antiretroviral therapy in people with HIV. An immunoSEQ assay, version v3.0, was performed at survey level. This table comes from immunoSEQ multiplex PCR, and its TCRdb copy is limited to in-frame clones, with some not included. The sample has around 17,000 clones, 65% to 85% seen once; the top ten hold 15%. The source material was unsorted PBMCs, sampled 2.5 years before starting antiretroviral therapy. These receptors all stem from a woman in her 50s with HIV.

V is TRBV7-8 and J is TRBJ1-6; 11 bases align to TRBD1. V shed 1 base and J 7 bases; nucleotides not matched to a gene: 6. The CDR3 loop spans 17 amino acids. The germline CDR1 and CDR2 sequences are SGHVS and FQNEAQ. CDR3 DNA sequence: TGTGCCAGCAGCTTAGATGAGGACAGGGGGCGGAATTCACCCCTCCACTTT. Encoded protein: CASSLDEDRGRNSPLHF.

V and J are TRBV6-6 and TRBJ1-5, with D possibly TRBD1 on 5 matching bases. CDR3 size: 12 residues. CDR1 and CDR2 (germline): MNHNY, SVGAGI (reference sequence). V was pared by 7 bases and J by 5 bases, with 9 bases between. CDR3 region: CASNLGDQPQHF. DNA for the CDR3: TGTGCCAGCAATTTAGGGGATCAGCCCCAGCATTTT.

The chain joins TRBV5-6 to TRBJ2-7; D unresolved. The CDR3 runs to 12 residues. V lost 0 bases, J lost 9 bases, and 10 bases lay in between. Germline CDR1 and CDR2: SGHDT and YYEEEE. DNA for the CDR3: TGTGCCAGCAGCTTGGTCGACTCGGTGCAGTACTTC. Protein: CASSLVDSVQYF.

This clone was counted between two and nine times. The chain is built from TRBV5-1 and TRBJ2-7; 10 nucleotides align to TRBD1. CDR1 and CDR2 from the germline V gene are SGHRS and YFSETQ. Germline trimming cut 4 bases from V and 5 bases from J; bases unmatched to any gene: 6. The CDR3 consists of 14 residues. CDR3 coding DNA: TGCGCCAGCAGCCTAGACAGGGGGCCAAACGAGCAGTACTTC. Translating it yields CASSLDRGPNEQYF.

This chain joins TRBV19 and TRBJ1-3; D remains unclear. Germline assignment: CDR1 LNHDA and CDR2 SQIVND (reference sequence). V lost 4 bases and J 1 base, leaving 14 bases between the germline ends. The CDR3 is 16 amino acids. The CDR3 region is CASSTSGVDSGNTIYF. The CDR3 bases are TGTGCCAGTAGTACCTCCGGGGTAGATTCTGGAAACACCATATATTTT.

The genes are TRBV27 and TRBJ2-7, with a possible D match to TRBD1 (6 bases). The V and J ends lost 10 bases and 2 bases respectively, with 15 bases between them. The CDR3 is 13 amino acids. CDR1 is MNHEY, CDR2 SMNVEV, per germline (reference sequence). The CDR3 DNA sequence: TGTGCCACCTCGGACAGAGGTACCTACGAGCAGTACTTC. Residues: CATSDRGTYEQYF.

CDR3 DNA sequence: TGTGCCAGCAGCCGACAGGGAACTAACTATGGCTACACCTTC. Amino acids: CASSRQGTNYGYTF. The rearrangement uses TRBV5-6 and TRBJ1-2; 7 bases match TRBD1. The junction had 3 bases not matched to a gene; V was cut back by 4 bases and J by 0 bases. Per the germline V gene, CDR1 is SGHDT and CDR2 is YYEEEE. This CDR3 has 14 amino acids.

This chain joins TRBV6-5 and TRBJ1-3; the D is unclear. CDR1 and CDR2 from the germline V gene are MNHEY and SVGAGI. This CDR3 is 14 amino acids long. V was clipped by 8 bases and J by 0 bases, with 11 bases between them. CDR3 sequence reads: CASHSVTSGNTIYF. In nucleotides, the CDR3 is TGTGCCAGCCACTCCGTAACCTCTGGAAACACCATATATTTT.

This chain links TRBV4-1 with TRBJ2-3, with 8 bases aligning to TRBD2. V lost 1 base and J lost 0; bases outside the gene matches: 12. This CDR3 is 19 amino acids long. Per germline, CDR1 MGHRA and CDR2 YSYEKL. For the CDR3, the DNA is TGCGCCAGCAGCCAAGTGTGGGTAGCGGGGCGGACTAGCACAGATACGCAGTATTTT. Translated: CASSQVWVAGRTSTDTQYF.

This chain connects TRBV5-6 to TRBJ1-3, with D perhaps matching TRBD1 (6 bases). V gave up 1 base and J gave up 2 bases, with 22 bases separating them. Looked up from germline, CDR1 is SGHDT and CDR2 is YYEEEE. CDR3 length: 19 residues. CDR3 sequence: CASSLRTAVAGLTGNTIYF. The CDR3 DNA sequence: TGTGCCAGCAGCTTGCGGACAGCCGTGGCTGGGCTTACTGGAAACACCATATATTTT.

Worth noting for this clone: Other DNA sequences in the sample encode the same CDR3. V usage is TRBV30 and J usage is TRBJ1-3; D is uncertain. V was cut by 5 bases and J by 2 bases, with 4 bases left in between. This CDR3 spans 11 amino acids. Germline CDR1 and CDR2: GTSNPN and SVGIG (reference sequence). The CDR3 loop reads CAWDTGNTIYF. The DNA of the CDR3 is TGTGCCTGGGACACTGGAAACACCATATATTTT.

The sample holds a few counts of this clone. This specimen includes other DNA sequences encoding the same CDR3. The chain couples TRBV4-1 to TRBJ1-5; D remains ambiguous. CDR3 length: 16 residues. Germline-derived CDR1 and CDR2 are MGHRA and YSYEKL. Trimming cost V 0 bases and J 0 bases, with 9 bases left between them. The CDR3 nucleotides are TGCGCCAGCAGCCAAGATCCGGGTAATAGCAATCAGCCCCAGCATTTT. The encoded protein is CASSQDPGNSNQPQHF.

Judged by abundance, this clone is large (0.1 to 1%). The chain joins TRBV27 to TRBJ2-1, with D possibly TRBD2 on 5 matching bases. Trimming took off 9 bases at V and 8 bases at J, with 17 bases between the two ends. Germline CDR1 and CDR2: MNHEY and SMNVEV (reference sequence). CDR3 length: 13 amino acids. CDR3 sequence: CASGPTRGDEQFF. The CDR3 DNA follows: TGTGCCAGTGGCCCTACTAGAGGCGATGAGCAGTTCTTC.

V gene TRBV4-2 combines with J gene TRBJ1-1; D gene uncertain. The V end lost 1 base, the J end lost 1 base, and 7 bases lay between the germline ends. Germline V CDR1 and CDR2: LGHNA, YNFKEQ. The CDR3 covers 14 residues. CDR3 loop: CASSQADTNTEAFF. The CDR3 coding sequence is TGTGCCAGCAGCCAAGCCGACACGAACACTGAAGCTTTCTTT.

The chain recombines TRBV2 with TRBJ1-2, with D unresolved. V was trimmed by 9 bases and J by 8 bases, leaving 13 bases between them. The CDR3 contains 11 residues. Germline assignment: CDR1 SNHLY and CDR2 FYNNEI. CDR3 residues: CARANRVGYTF. In DNA form, the CDR3 reads TGTGCCAGAGCGAACAGAGTCGGCTACACCTTC.

This rearrangement joins TRBV2 to TRBJ1-6, with 8 bases lining up with TRBD1. Germline loops: CDR1 SNHLY, CDR2 FYNNEI. V trimming: 7 bases; J trimming: 9 bases; junction bases outside the gene matches: 5. This CDR3 is built from 13 residues. CDR3 residues: CASMDRVSSPLHF. The DNA for the CDR3 is TGTGCCAGCATGGACAGGGTTTCTTCACCCCTCCACTTT.

The chain recombines TRBV4-1 with TRBJ2-1, with a possible D match to TRBD1 (6 bases). Germline loops: CDR1 MGHRA, CDR2 YSYEKL. The CDR3 has 18 amino acids. Trimming left V 0 bases short and J 3 bases short, with 18 bases between. CDR3 in DNA: TGCGCCAGCAGCCAAGATATCGGGCTAGGGGGTCTCTACAATGAGCAGTTCTTC. It specifies CASSQDIGLGGLYNEQFF.

The V gene is TRBV6-4, the J gene TRBJ2-2; D is perhaps TRBD2 (5 bases). Germline V gene sequence: CDR1 MRHNA, CDR2 SNTAGT. V lost 0 bases and J 8 bases, leaving 13 bases between the germline ends. This CDR3 has 15 residues. The CDR3 is CASSDSSQIAGELFF. CDR3 in DNA: TGTGCCAGCAGTGACTCGAGCCAGATAGCGGGGGAGCTGTTTTTT.

This chain joins TRBV27 and TRBJ1-1; D is undetermined. The germline V gene has CDR1 MNHEY and CDR2 SMNVEV (reference sequence). This CDR3 is built from 14 residues. V was clipped by 4 bases and J by 5 bases, with 14 bases between them. CDR3 protein: CASSYGSFGTEAFF. The CDR3, as DNA: TGTGCCAGCAGTTACGGTTCCTTTGGGACTGAAGCTTTCTTT.

The chain uses TRBV27 and TRBJ1-2, with a tentative D call TRBD1 (6 bases). The CDR3 runs 15 residues. Trimming removed 6 bases from V and 6 bases from J, with 20 bases in between. CDR1 is MNHEY and CDR2 is SMNVEV in the germline V gene (reference sequence). The CDR3 protein is CASRSGRGGPDGYTF. In DNA form, the CDR3 reads TGTGCCAGCAGGTCCGGCAGGGGTGGGCCAGATGGCTACACCTTC.

This rearrangement joins TRBV21-1 to TRBJ2-7; TRBD1 is the table's D call and was not checked against the DNA. TRBV21-1 is a pseudogene. CDR3 size: 14 residues. CDR3 in DNA: TGTGCCAGCAGACCGGGACAGGGGGCGTACGAGCAGTACTTC. This translates into CASRPGQGAYEQYF.

This clone has more than one count but fewer than ten. The J gene is TRBJ1-5, the V gene TRBV7-3; D is unresolved. Germline CDR1 reads SGHTA; CDR2 reads FQGTGA. The CDR3 contains 13 residues. V dropped 2 bases and J dropped 0 bases, with 2 bases sitting between them. CDR3 amino acids: CASSLDSNQPQHF. CDR3 in DNA: TGTGCCAGCAGCTTAGATAGCAATCAGCCCCAGCATTTT.

The V gene is TRBV10-3, the J gene TRBJ1-3; 10 nucleotides line up with TRBD1. J gave up 5 bases and V 5 bases, and 6 bases lay outside the gene matches. Germline V gene data show CDR1 as ENHRY and CDR2 as SYGVKD. CDR3 length equals 15 residues. In nucleotides, the CDR3 is TGTGCCATCAGTATAGGGGACAGGGGTCGAAACACCATATATTTT. This sequence encodes CAISIGDRGRNTIYF.

The chain joins TRBV6-4 to TRBJ1-5, with D hard to call. Germline-derived CDR1 and CDR2 are MRHNA and SNTAGT. The CDR3 covers 13 residues. Trimming stripped 6 bases from V and 6 bases from J, with 12 bases between. For the CDR3, the DNA is TGTGCCAGCAGCCCACCGAACCCTCAGCCCCAGCATTTT. Translated: CASSPPNPQPQHF.